This is a list of T cell receptor beta chains from one sample in a study of blood T cell repertoires in COVID-19. Here immunoSEQ multiplex PCR was the method, and the copy in TCRdb shows in-frame clones only, minus some. The data contain 200,000 to 300,000 clones, around 90% of them singletons. The specimen sequenced was peripheral blood. These receptors were obtained from a human donor in a cohort sampled during active COVID-19. The CDR3 runs from the conserved cysteine through the conserved F or W. The order of the fields is V gene, D gene, J gene, clone size, CDR3 DNA, CDR3 protein. The D gene is left open where the match is weak. Some rows mark clone size as missing; the rest say once, few, many or name a class of expanded clone.

TRBV25-1	-	TRBJ2-1	-	TGTGCCAGCAGTGAGGTGGGCAGCTCCTACAATGAGCAGTTCTTC	CASSEVGSSYNEQFF
TRBV6-5	-	TRBJ2-6	-	TGTGCCAGCAGTCGAGGTAACTCTGGGGCCAACGTCCTGACTTTC	CASSRGNSGANVLTF
TRBV7-8	-	TRBJ2-7	-	TGTGCCAGCAGCCCCTCTAGTTACGAGCAGTACTTC	CASSPSSYEQYF
TRBV28	TRBD1	TRBJ2-2	-	TGTGCCATCAATTCATGGACAGGGAACACCGGGGAGCTGTTTTTT	CAINSWTGNTGELFF
TRBV24-1	-	TRBJ1-2	-	TGTGCCACCTCCCCGGGGGACCGTAACTATGGCTACACCTTC	CATSPGDRNYGYTF
TRBV28	TRBD1	TRBJ2-7	-	TGTGCCAGCAGGCCGGACAGGGCCGGTGTAGAGCAGTACTTC	CASRPDRAGVEQYF
TRBV6-5	TRBD1	TRBJ2-2	-	TGTGCCAGCAGTCGAGGGGGCGTTAGTACCGGGGAGCTGTTTTTT	CASSRGGVSTGELFF
TRBV5-4	TRBD2	TRBJ2-7	once	TGTGCCAGCAGCTTGAAATTCGGACTAGCGGGAGGGGAGGAGCAGTACTTC	CASSLKFGLAGGEEQYF
TRBV5-8	-	TRBJ1-5	-	TGTGCCAGCAGCTTCAGGTGGGTGGATCAGCCCCAGCATTTT	CASSFRWVDQPQHF
TRBV11-2	TRBD1	TRBJ2-6	-	TGTGCCAGCAGCTTCCGACAGGGTTTTATCTCTGGGGCCAACGTCCTGACTTTC	CASSFRQGFISGANVLTF
TRBV11-3	-	TRBJ2-1	-	TGTGCCAGCTCGCTCAGGGTGGGTGGTACCTACAATGAGCAGTTCTTC	CASSLRVGGTYNEQFF
TRBV28	TRBD1	TRBJ1-2	-	TGTGCCAGCAGGCCGGGACAGTATGGCTACACCTTC	CASRPGQYGYTF
TRBV7-2	-	TRBJ1-4	-	TGTGCCAGCAGCTCCGGTAGTGAAAAACTGTTTTTT	CASSSGSEKLFF
TRBV30	-	TRBJ2-7	-	TGTGCCCGAAGACTGCACTTGAGGTACGAGCAGTACTTC	CARRLHLRYEQYF
TRBV10-1	TRBD1	TRBJ1-5	once	TGCGCCAGCAGTGAGAGGCAGGGGGCCGGCCAGCCCCAGCATTTT	CASSERQGAGQPQHF